This T cell receptor beta chain emerged from a study of blood T cell repertoires in COVID-19. The length of the CDR3 is 15 residues. CDR1 is LNHDA, CDR2 SQIVND, per germline (reference sequence). J gave up 10 bases and V 3 bases, and 7 bases lay outside the gene matches. Sequencing used immunoSEQ multiplex PCR; TCRdb keeps in-frame clones, though not all of them. In the table there are 40,000 to 60,000 clones, over 85% of which are singletons. What was sequenced was peripheral blood. The J gene is TRBJ1-6, the V gene TRBV19, with 9 nucleotides matching TRBD1. The receptor's source is a human donor in a cohort sampled during active COVID-19. CDR3: CASSIRDRGSSPLHF. The CDR3 nucleotides are TGTGCCAGTAGTATTCGCGACAGGGGGAGCTCACCCCTCCACTTT.